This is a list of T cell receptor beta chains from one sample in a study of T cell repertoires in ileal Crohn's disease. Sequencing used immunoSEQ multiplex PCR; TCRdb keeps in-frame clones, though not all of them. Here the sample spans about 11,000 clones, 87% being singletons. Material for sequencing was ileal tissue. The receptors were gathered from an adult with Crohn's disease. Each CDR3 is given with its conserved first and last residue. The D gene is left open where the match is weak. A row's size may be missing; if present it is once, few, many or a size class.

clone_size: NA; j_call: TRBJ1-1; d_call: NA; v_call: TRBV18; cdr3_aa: CASSVGNLKLGTEAFF; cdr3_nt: TGTGCCAGCTCGGTGGGCAACCTTAAGCTGGGGACTGAAGCTTTCTTT
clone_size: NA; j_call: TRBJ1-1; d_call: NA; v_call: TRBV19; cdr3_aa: CASSSQVRITEAFF; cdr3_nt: TGTGCCAGTAGTTCGCAGGTTCGTATAACTGAAGCTTTCTTT
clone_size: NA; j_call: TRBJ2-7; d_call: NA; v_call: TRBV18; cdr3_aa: CASSRTTSYEQYF; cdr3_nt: TGTGCCAGCTCACGAACGACATCCTACGAGCAGTACTTC
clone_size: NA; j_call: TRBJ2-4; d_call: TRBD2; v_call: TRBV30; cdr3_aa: CAWSLAGLTNIQYF; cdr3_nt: TGTGCCTGGTCGCTAGCGGGACTTACGAACATTCAGTACTTC
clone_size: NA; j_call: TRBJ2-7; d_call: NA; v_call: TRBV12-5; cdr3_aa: CASGGDTAHEQYF; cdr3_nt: TGTGCTAGTGGTGGGGACACAGCTCACGAGCAGTACTTC
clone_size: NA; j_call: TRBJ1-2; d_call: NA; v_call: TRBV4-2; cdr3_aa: CASSQDSRDYTF; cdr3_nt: TGTGCCAGCAGCCAAGATAGCAGGGACTACACCTTC
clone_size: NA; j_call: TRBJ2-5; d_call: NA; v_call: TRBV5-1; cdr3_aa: CASSLQVVGETQYF; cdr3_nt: TGCGCCAGCAGCTTGCAGGTTGTAGGGGAGACCCAGTACTTC
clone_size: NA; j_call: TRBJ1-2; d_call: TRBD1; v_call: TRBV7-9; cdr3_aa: CASSLYEGANYGYTF; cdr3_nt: TGTGCCAGCAGCTTATATGAGGGGGCCAACTATGGCTACACCTTC
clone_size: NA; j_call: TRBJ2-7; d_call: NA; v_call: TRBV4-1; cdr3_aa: CASSQAPGGHEQYF; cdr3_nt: TGCGCCAGCAGCCAAGCCCCAGGCGGCCACGAGCAGTACTTC
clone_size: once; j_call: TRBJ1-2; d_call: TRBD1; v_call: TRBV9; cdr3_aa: CASSVVDRARSYGYTF; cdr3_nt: TGTGCCAGCAGCGTAGTGGACAGGGCGAGGAGCTATGGCTACACCTTC
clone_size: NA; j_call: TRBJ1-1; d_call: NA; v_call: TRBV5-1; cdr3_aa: CASSFRANTEAFF; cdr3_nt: TGCGCCAGCAGCTTTAGGGCAAACACTGAAGCTTTCTTT
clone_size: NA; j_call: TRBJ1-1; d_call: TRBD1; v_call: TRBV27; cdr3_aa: CASSPQGAGTEAFF; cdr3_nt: TGTGCCAGCAGTCCACAGGGGGCTGGCACTGAAGCTTTCTTT
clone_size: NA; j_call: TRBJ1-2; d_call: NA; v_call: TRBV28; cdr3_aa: CASSPTIGGYTF; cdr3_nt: TGTGCCAGCAGTCCCACTATAGGTGGCTACACCTTC
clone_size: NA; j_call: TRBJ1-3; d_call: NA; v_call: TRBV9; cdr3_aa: CASSDTVAGNTIYF; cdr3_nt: TGTGCCAGCAGCGACACGGTCGCTGGAAACACCATATATTTT
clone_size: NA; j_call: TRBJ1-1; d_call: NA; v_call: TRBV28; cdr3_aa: CASSVQANTEAFF; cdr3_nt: TGTGCCAGCAGTGTTCAGGCGAACACTGAAGCTTTCTTT
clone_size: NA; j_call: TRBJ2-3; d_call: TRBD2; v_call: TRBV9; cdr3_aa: CASSAGTSGPDTQYF; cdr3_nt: TGTGCCAGCAGCGCAGGGACTAGCGGTCCAGATACGCAGTATTTT
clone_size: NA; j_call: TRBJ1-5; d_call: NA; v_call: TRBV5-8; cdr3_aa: CASSLIRLSNQPQHF; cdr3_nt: TGTGCCAGCAGCTTGATCAGGTTGAGCAATCAGCCCCAGCATTTT
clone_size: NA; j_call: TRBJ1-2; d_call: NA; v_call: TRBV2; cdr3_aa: CASSVEGQKHTTF; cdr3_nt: TGTGCCAGCAGTGTAGAGGGTCAGAAGCATACCACCTTC